This TCR beta chain was captured by sequencing in a study of early T cells in non-severe SARS-CoV-2 infection. There are 12 residues in the CDR3. The germline V gene encodes CDR1 MDHEN and CDR2 SYDVKM. TCRdb called the 5' RACE reads again in MiXCR, with one record for every CDR3 protein. This table holds approximately 88,000 distinct CDR3 sequences, approximately 15% found once. Comments on this clonotype: The junction shows a germline mismatch at one end, possibly a read error.

The chain combines TRBV28 with TRBJ1-2; 7 bases map to TRBD1. This clonotype was sampled from an adult who was a healthcare worker with PCR-confirmed SARS-CoV-2 infection or an uninfected control (not recorded which). The source material was whole blood. This CDR3 reads CASSDRVPKWWF. Written as DNA, the CDR3 is TGTGCCAGCAGCGACAGGGTCCCTAAGTGGTGGTTC.